The present T cell receptor beta chain was sequenced within a study of Graves' ophthalmopathy and Graves' hyperthyroidism (dated by TCRdb to 2017 to 2018). A note on the overall study: Peripheral blood samples were taken at the time of initial diagnosis, before any treatment was given. The study used TCR beta repertoire signatures to distinguish Graves' ophthalmopathy from Graves' hyperthyroidism and to predict progression to ophthalmopathy. In total, 135 blood samples were TCR-sequenced: around 42 ophthalmopathy, some 75 hyperthyroidism and about 17 hyperthyroidism-to-ophthalmopathy patients. To explore V-J signatures that separate ophthalmopathy from hyperthyroidism, a discovery set of fewer than 110 patients was enrolled, consisting of 40 to 45 with ophthalmopathy and roughly 57 with stable hyperthyroidism. The independent validation cohort included 18 hyperthyroidism patients plus 17 patients who later progressed from hyperthyroidism to ophthalmopathy. In about six hyperthyroidism patients, the T-cell repertoire of thyroid tissue was compared with the T-cell repertoire of blood. Once sampling was done, hyperthyroidism patients were given methimazole at a starting dose of 30 mg daily, while ophthalmopathy patients were given high-dose intravenous methylprednisolone. The roughly 100 discovery patients were randomly divided into training and test sets at a 7:3 ratio.

V is cut back by 5 bases and J by 9 bases, with 16 bases in the junction unmatched. Reading from cysteine to phenylalanine, the CDR3 counts 17 amino acids. Only the CDR3 region is kept as DNA, spanning 51 bases read in frame from base 1. The germline V gene yields SGHVS for CDR1 and FQNEAQ for CDR2. The investigation overall reported the following: Sample size was not statistically predetermined, and group allocation was not concealed from the investigators. In validation, the model predicted ophthalmopathy progression with about 70% sensitivity and approximately 75% specificity; 12 predicted patients were CT-confirmed with GO in a median of approximately six months. Ophthalmopathy was separated from stable hyperthyroidism by the 13-signature model with about 90% sensitivity and about 83% specificity in cross-validation and with 80%/75% in the test set. Most expanded thyroid clonotypes with a frequency above 0.001 also appeared in blood, which suggests that blood repertoires may reflect the immune response in the thyroid.

TCR beta CDR3 regions were amplified from RNA transcripts for repertoire sequencing. A first-round RT-PCR used HTBI primers with the Qiagen OneStep RT-PCR kit, followed by a second-round multiplex PCR, size selection and purification. Libraries were sequenced on an Illumina HiSeq2000 using paired-end 100 bp reads. Per the source publication's procedure: SOAPnuke was used to process the reads, removing any read that contained adapters or uncalled bases, had a mean Phred below 15, or lacked an exact match to the constant primer or identifier. High-quality paired reads were merged with COPE v1.2.5. Each unique nucleotide sequence was treated as a clonotype, and MiTCR v1.1 was used to align the clonotypes to the IMGT TRB V, D and J references. The analysis was limited to V-J combinations with a frequency above 0.0001, which together covered over 99% of the repertoires. For each V-J combination, a TCR clonal expansion and chaos score was defined as the ratio of F50 clonal expansion to chaos observed in the TCRdist matrix. Welch's t-statistics and random forest were used to reduce features to 13 V-J combinations, which were fed into a naive Bayes classifier. Thyroid-blood repertoire similarity was quantified with the Morisita-Horn index. The public reads were run again by TCRdb, first through fastp at Q25 and then through MiXCR, and only productive beta chains were kept. Each record represents a unique CDR3 protein, reported with the most common genes and DNA among its rows. None of the V and J calls come from the authors' own analysis; TCRdb made them. The table for this sample lists under 800,000 distinct CDR3 sequences; approximately 21% of them were counted only once. The ten largest clones add up to more than 5.5% of the sample.

This clonotype appeared many times. The antigen it recognizes is unknown. Base qualities are not recorded, but no much larger clone differs from it by a single base. Hyperthyroidism was considered stable if no progression to ophthalmopathy occurred within 18 months of follow-up. Patients with hyperthyroidism were aged 18 to 65 years, had been newly diagnosed, and had a disease duration of less than 2 months. Patients with other autoimmune diseases, uncontrolled infections, pregnancy or lactation were excluded. Clinical symptoms, serum thyroxine, TRAb, thyroid ultrasound and orbital computed tomography were used for diagnosis. PBMCs were isolated from approximately 10 ml of fresh peripheral blood by Ficoll-Paque density gradient centrifugation. Total RNA was extracted using Trizol reagent, and RNA quality was checked on an Agilent 2100 Bioanalyzer.

This receptor chain uses TRBV7-8 and TRBJ1-6; 7 junctional bases match TRBD1. Sequenced material: peripheral blood. The clonotype originates from a woman aged 18-29 years with stable Graves' hyperthyroidism. Some clones in this sample may be carry-over from other donors' samples. Donor details come from another sample of the same person, matched by shared clones. The nucleotide sequence is given as TGTGCCAGCAGCCCAGACAGGGCCCCGAGGTCCCTTTCACCCCTCCACTTT. Translated, it gives CASSPDRAPRSLSPLHF.